The rows below give T cell receptor beta chains drawn from one sample of a study of T cell clones after liver transplantation. The protocol was immunoSEQ multiplex PCR, while the TCRdb copy is restricted to in-frame clones and leaves out a portion. The table lists roughly 53,000 clones, under 85% of them singletons. The sample consisted of CD4+ T cells from blood, taken at the 22-month timepoint. The receptors here all came from a human patient who received a liver transplant. T cells may partly derive from the graft donor. CDR3s include the opening cysteine and the closing phenylalanine or tryptophan. D genes are given only for firm matches. A clone size is listed for some rows: how often the clone was seen (once, few, many), or a class if it is expanded.

>TRBV7-3|TRBJ2-2|.|.
TGTGCCAGCAGCTTAAACGCCAGGATGGCAGGGGGGGACACCGGGGAGCTGTTTTTT
CASSLNARMAGGDTGELFF
>TRBV6-1|TRBJ2-1|once|.
TGTGCCAGCAGTGAAGTCTCGGGCTCCTACAATGAGCAGTTCTTC
CASSEVSGSYNEQFF
>TRBV28|TRBJ1-2|.|.
TGTGCCAGCAGTCTAGATGCTGCCGGGGGTAAAGGCTACACCTTC
CASSLDAAGGKGYTF
>TRBV4-2|TRBJ2-5|.|.
TGTGCCAGCAGCCAAGATCCGAGGGTTGATTTCTTGGGGACCCAGTACTTC
CASSQDPRVDFLGTQYF
>TRBV30|TRBJ2-1|once|.
TGTGCCTGGAGTTCGGGGGCCGACTACAATGAGCAGTTCTTC
CAWSSGADYNEQFF
>TRBV28|TRBJ1-1|.|TRBD1
TGTGCCAGCAAACCCCAGGGGGGCAGGGGAGGGTCTGAAGCTTTCTTT
CASKPQGGRGGSEAFF
>TRBV5-1|TRBJ2-1|.|TRBD1
TGCGCCAGCAGCTTCCAGGGGGCCAATGAGCAGTTCTTC
CASSFQGANEQFF
>TRBV5-1|TRBJ1-3|.|TRBD1
TGCGCCAGCAGCTTGGAAGGGACAGGGGGCTATGACACCATATATTTT
CASSLEGTGGYDTIYF
>TRBV7-8|TRBJ2-7|.|.
TGTGCCAGCAGCTTAGAAAACTCCTACGAGCAGTACTTC
CASSLENSYEQYF
>TRBV19|TRBJ2-3|few|.
TGTGCCAGTAGTACGGTATCAGATACGCAGTATTTT
CASSTVSDTQYF
>TRBV6-1|TRBJ1-1|.|.
TGTGCCAGCAGTGAGCCCCGAGAAGCTTTCTTT
CASSEPREAFF
>TRBV7-8|TRBJ1-6|.|.
TGTGCCAGCAGCCCTAATGGGGGGTATTCACCCCTCCACTTT
CASSPNGGYSPLHF
>TRBV11-2|TRBJ1-2|.|TRBD1
TGTGCCAGCAGCCCCCTGACAGGGGGCCCTAACTATGGCTACACCTTC
CASSPLTGGPNYGYTF
>TRBV2|TRBJ2-1|.|.
TGTGCCAGCAGCCAAGGGCTAGCCTACAATGAGCAGTTCTTC
CASSQGLAYNEQFF
>TRBV27|TRBJ2-7|.|TRBD2
TGTGCCAGCAGTACGAGCTTTAGCGGGGGGGGAGGCGAGCAGTACTTC
CASSTSFSGGGGEQYF
>TRBV18|TRBJ2-1|.|TRBD1
TGTGCCAGCTCGCTGGGACAGGGAGTGAATGAGCAGTTCTTC
CASSLGQGVNEQFF
>TRBV10-2|TRBJ1-4|.|TRBD1
TGCGCCAGCAGTGAGTCGGCAGGGGGTGAAAAACTGTTTTTT
CASSESAGGEKLFF
>TRBV25-1|TRBJ2-1|.|.
TGTGCCAGCAGTGTTCCTTGGACATCTACCTACAATGAGCAGTTCTTC
CASSVPWTSTYNEQFF
>TRBV27|TRBJ1-2|.|.
TGTGCCAGCAGTCCCCGACAGGTGAACCTCTATGGCTACACCTTC
CASSPRQVNLYGYTF
>TRBV29-1|TRBJ2-3|.|TRBD1
TGCAGCGTCGAAGGACAGGTTAACACAGATACGCAGTATTTT
CSVEGQVNTDTQYF
>TRBV18|TRBJ2-7|.|.
TGTGCCAGCTCACCCGAGGGGACCAACGAGCAGTACTTC
CASSPEGTNEQYF
>TRBV28|TRBJ1-1|.|TRBD1
TGTGCCAGCAGCCTGGCCAGGGGGCAGATCATGAACACTGAAGCTTTCTTT
CASSLARGQIMNTEAFF
>TRBV10-3|TRBJ2-2|few|.
TGTGCCATAGGGGCGGAACGGACCGGGGAGCTGTTTTTT
CAIGAERTGELFF
>TRBV9|TRBJ2-7|.|.
TGTGCCAGCAGCGTTACGGACTACGAGCAGTACTTC
CASSVTDYEQYF
>TRBV4-2|TRBJ1-2|.|.
TGTGCCAGCAGCCAAGTCGAGGGTTTAGGCTACACCTTC
CASSQVEGLGYTF
>TRBV6-5|TRBJ1-2|.|.
TGTGCCAGCAGTTACCAAAGTGACAGCTTCTATGGCTACACCTTC
CASSYQSDSFYGYTF
>TRBV29-1|TRBJ1-2|medium-sized|.
TGCAGCGTTGTCGGCAGGGCGATACATGGCTACACCTTC
CSVVGRAIHGYTF
>TRBV28|TRBJ1-4|.|.
TGTGCCAGCAGTGCACAGGGCCTAAGAGGGACTAATGAAAAACTGTTTTTT
CASSAQGLRGTNEKLFF
>TRBV27|TRBJ2-1|.|TRBD2
TGTGCCAGCAGTCCCGGACTAGCGGGGGCCGACAATGAGCAGTTCTTC
CASSPGLAGADNEQFF
>TRBV7-3|TRBJ2-7|.|.
TGTGCCAGCAGCTTCTCAGGGGGGTACACCTACGAGCAGTACTTC
CASSFSGGYTYEQYF
>TRBV9|TRBJ1-2|.|TRBD1
TGTGCCAGCAGCGTCGTAGGGGGCGGTGGCTACACCTTC
CASSVVGGGGYTF
>TRBV27|TRBJ2-7|.|.
TGTGCCAGCAGTCCCTCCCGTCGGTCCTACGAGCAGTACTTC
CASSPSRRSYEQYF
>TRBV21-1|TRBJ2-2|.|.
TGTGCCAGGTGCGCGGGGACGAACACCGGGGAGCTGTTTTTT
CARCAGTNTGELFF
>TRBV28|TRBJ2-2|.|.
TGTGCCAGCAGAATTAACTCGAACACCGGGGAGCTGTTTTTT
CASRINSNTGELFF